This TCR beta chain was obtained from a study of T-cell reconstitution after alpha-beta-depleted transplantation in children. This CDR3 has 16 amino acids. V lost 4 bases and J 4 bases, leaving 17 bases between the germline ends. Unique molecular identifiers were used in preparing the TCRbeta library. TCRdb re-derived calls from the PCR reads in MiXCR, one entry per CDR3 protein. The sample contains some 520,000 distinct CDR3 sequences, about 30% of which appear only once. This clonotype was recorded a few times. This specimen was PBMCs from the stem cell graft donor, taken from the stem cell graft. The chain combines TRBV12-3 or TRBV12-4 with TRBJ1-3; D ambiguous. This sequence was found in a human donor who donated a stem cell graft to a child with aplastic anemia. This CDR3 reads CASSSMDVVRGNTIYF. For the CDR3, the DNA is TGTGCCAGCAGTTCGATGGACGTGGTGCGGGGAAACACCATATATTTT.